Sequencing of this T cell receptor (beta chain) was carried out in a study of blood T cells in healthy people across ages. V lost 3 bases to trimming and J lost 4 bases, with 14 bases between them. There are 15 residues in the CDR3. A second PCR of 7 to 11 cycles used a sample-barcoded 5' primer and a J-beta primer mix. Each TCR beta cDNA got a 12-nucleotide random molecular identifier. One entry per CDR3 protein, called by TCRdb with MiXCR from the 5' RACE reads. Here the sample spans about 670,000 distinct CDR3 sequences, roughly half being singletons. This receptor was obtained from a woman over 75 in good health. The source material was blood. The V call is TRBV12-3 or TRBV12-4, the J call TRBJ2-3; D not certain. The CDR3 protein is CASSFSRASADTQYF. The CDR3 DNA reads as TGTGCCAGCAGTTTTAGCAGAGCAAGTGCAGATACGCAGTATTTT.